This entry features one T cell receptor (beta chain) sequence. What it binds is not known. The data are from a study of lymphopenia after photon versus proton radiotherapy. Study-wide results and limits: Under photons, naive T cells and diversity fell while effector/memory populations rose. Oligoclonal CD8+ Temra expansion after nadir drove photon patients' diversity drop.

Between the trimmed V and J ends, which lost 2 bases and 6 bases, there was a span of 17 bases. CDR3 size: 16 residues. Germline loops: CDR1 WSHSY, CDR2 SAAADI. Measured with immunoSEQ multiplex PCR; TCRdb has only the in-frame clones, and not every one. The sample holds 15,000 to 20,000 clones, 80% to 90% seen once. This clonotype was sampled from an older man with pancreatic cancer. The chain links TRBV10-2 to TRBJ1-3; D is possibly TRBD1 (5 bases). Specimen: peripheral blood, collected from a patient treated with proton-based radiotherapy. The CDR3: CASSEGAPLGENTIYF. CDR3 DNA: TGCGCCAGCAGTGAGGGGGCGCCCCTTGGGGAAAACACCATATATTTT.